This TCR beta chain was profiled in a study of TIL therapy for anti-PD-1-resistant metastatic lung cancer. Described time point: pre-treatment sample, taken before nivolumab and TIL therapy. The libraries were made with immunoSEQ v3. Sequencing depth was around 2.2 million read pairs for survey level, roughly 5-6 million for deep. Clones were read by immunoSEQ multiplex PCR, and TCRdb kept only the in-frame ones, dropping some. The sample includes around 50,000 clones, more than 60% of them seen just once. Germline CDR1 and CDR2: LGHNT and FRNRAP. The V end lost 1 base, the J end lost 4 bases, and 13 bases lay between the germline ends. The CDR3 sequence is 15 residues long.

The J gene is TRBJ1-1, the V gene TRBV12-5; D not certain. The TCR comes from a person aged 25 to 80 with non-small cell lung cancer. Source: blood, taken at baseline. CDR3 region: CASGLAKVGSTEAFF. Here the CDR3 DNA reads TGTGCTAGTGGTTTGGCGAAAGTAGGGAGCACTGAAGCTTTCTTT.